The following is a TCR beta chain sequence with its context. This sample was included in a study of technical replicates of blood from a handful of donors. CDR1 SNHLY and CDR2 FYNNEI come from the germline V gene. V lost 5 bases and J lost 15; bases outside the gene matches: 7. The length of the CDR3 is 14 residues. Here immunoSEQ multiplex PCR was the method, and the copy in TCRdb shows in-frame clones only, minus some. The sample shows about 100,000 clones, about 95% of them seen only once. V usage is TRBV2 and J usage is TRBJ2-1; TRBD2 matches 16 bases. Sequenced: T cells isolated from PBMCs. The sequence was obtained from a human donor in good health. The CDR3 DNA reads TGTGCCAGCAGTCTGGGACTAGCGGGAGGGAACGGGTTCTTC. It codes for CASSLGLAGGNGFF.